Shown below are 30 T cell receptor beta chains from a single sample sequenced in a study of blood T cell repertoires in COVID-19. This table comes from immunoSEQ multiplex PCR, and its TCRdb copy is limited to in-frame clones, with some not included. Altogether 270,000 or so clones are present, about 89% being singletons, with the ten largest covering roughly 0.96%. Sequencing was carried out using peripheral blood. Receptor source: a woman in her thirties or forties who had recovered from COVID-19.

The V call is TRBV15, the J call TRBJ2-7, with TRBD2 matching over 8 bases. Per the germline V gene, CDR1 is LNHNV and CDR2 is YYDKDF (reference sequence). Unmatched junction bases numbered 3, after V lost 3 bases and J lost 2 bases. The CDR3 length is 14 residues. DNA of the CDR3: TGTGCCACCAGCAGGACGGGAGGGCCCTACGAGCAGTACTTC. Protein: CATSRTGGPYEQYF.

This clone was detected a few times. J is TRBJ1-1 and V is TRBV30; 9 bases fit TRBD1. Trimming at V came to 2 bases and at J to 6 bases, leaving 1 base not matched to a gene. This CDR3 has 12 residues. Germline-derived CDR1 and CDR2 are GTSNPN and SVGIG (reference sequence). The CDR3 nucleotides are TGTGCCTGGAGTCGGGACAGGGCTGAAGCTTTCTTT. Amino acid sequence: CAWSRDRAEAFF.

The rearrangement joins TRBV6-1 to TRBJ2-1; 14 nucleotides match TRBD2. Germline loops: CDR1 MNHNS, CDR2 SASEGT. CDR3 length: 16 amino acids. The trim removed 4 bases at V and 9 bases at J, leaving 8 bases unmatched. The CDR3 bases are TGTGCCAGCAGTGCAGGGACTAGCGGGAGCTTTGGTGAGCAGTTCTTC. Protein: CASSAGTSGSFGEQFF.

V usage is TRBV5-4 and J usage is TRBJ2-7; 10 bases fit TRBD1. With V trimmed by 2 bases and J by 6 bases, 5 bases remained unmatched. Per the germline V gene, CDR1 is SGHNT and CDR2 is YYREEE (reference sequence). This CDR3 contains 14 residues. The CDR3 DNA sequence: TGTGCCAGCAGCTTCGGGACAGGGGCGCGCGAGCAGTACTTC. Its translation is CASSFGTGAREQYF.

V usage is TRBV30 and J usage is TRBJ1-6; D not certain. The germline gives CDR1 GTSNPN, CDR2 SVGIG (reference sequence). This CDR3 has 12 residues. Between the trimmed V and J ends, which lost 4 bases and 3 bases, there was a span of 4 bases. In DNA, the CDR3 is TGTGCCTGGACAGACTATAATTCACCCCTCCACTTT. This translates into CAWTDYNSPLHF.

The chain recombines TRBV5-1 with TRBJ2-2, with 10 bases that match TRBD2. The germline CDR1 and CDR2 sequences are SGHRS and YFSETQ. This CDR3 comprises 16 residues. The trim removed 2 bases at V and 7 bases at J, leaving 8 bases unmatched. Here the CDR3 DNA reads TGCGCCAGCAGCTTACCTAGCGGGAGTAGGGTCGGGGAGCTGTTTTTT. This translates into CASSLPSGSRVGELFF.

The chain carries TRBV25-1 and TRBJ2-3; 7 positions match TRBD2. The J segment lost 6 bases and the V segment lost 2 bases, leaving 14 bases of the junction unmatched. The CDR3 covers 17 residues. Germline-derived CDR1 and CDR2 are MGHDK and SYGVNS. The CDR3 loop reads CASSEGFGSGWADTQYF. In nucleotides, the CDR3 is TGTGCCAGCAGTGAAGGTTTTGGTAGCGGGTGGGCTGATACGCAGTATTTT.

The CDR3 DNA sequence: TGTGCCAGCAGTGAAGCCGACAGGGTCGTTGGCTACACCTTC. It encodes CASSEADRVVGYTF. The chain employs TRBV2 and TRBJ1-2; 7 bases are shared with TRBD1. There are 14 residues in the CDR3. CDR1 and CDR2 from the germline V gene are SNHLY and FYNNEI. With V trimmed by 0 bases and J by 7 bases, 5 bases remained unmatched.

The chain couples TRBV11-1 to TRBJ1-2; the match to TRBD1 covers 7 bases. The junction had 6 bases not matched to a gene; V was cut back by 2 bases and J by 6 bases. This CDR3 has 14 residues. Germline V gene data show CDR1 as SGHAT and CDR2 as FQDESV (reference sequence). CDR3 nucleotides: TGTGCCAGCAGCTTATCCCCAACAGGGGATGGCTACACCTTC. The encoded protein is CASSLSPTGDGYTF.

The chain is built from TRBV18 and TRBJ2-7, with 7 bases lining up with TRBD1. The CDR3 runs to 13 residues. J lost 6 bases, V lost 8 bases, and 10 bases had no gene match. Germline CDR1 and CDR2: KGHSH and LQKENI. The CDR3: CASAPTGYGEQYF. The CDR3 DNA follows: TGTGCCAGCGCGCCGACAGGGTACGGCGAGCAGTACTTC. The whole variable domain, remainder taken from reference TRBV18 and TRBJ2-7, is NAGVMQNPRHLVRRRGQEARLRCSPMKGHSHVYWYRQLPEEGLKFMVYLQKENIIDESGMPKERFSAEFPKEGPSILRIQQVVRGDSAAYFCASAPTGYGEQYFGPGTRLTVT.

The CDR3 sequence is CASSSSALASRSPDTQYF. The CDR3 DNA follows: TGTGCCAGCAGTTCTTCCGCGCTCGCAAGCAGGTCCCCAGATACGCAGTATTTT. The rearrangement joins TRBV6-2 or TRBV6-3 to TRBJ2-3, with unresolved D. This CDR3 has 18 residues. Looked up from germline, CDR1 is MNHEY and CDR2 is SVGEGT. The V and J ends lost 4 bases and 4 bases respectively, with 24 bases between them.

This clone was recorded only once. This chain joins TRBV19 and TRBJ1-2; D unresolved. The V end was cut by 6 bases, the J end by 2 bases, with 10 bases between. This CDR3 region has 13 residues. Looked up from germline, CDR1 is LNHDA and CDR2 is SQIVND (reference sequence). The CDR3, as DNA: TGTGCCAGTAGAGAGGGTTCAAACTATGGCTACACCTTC. It translates to CASREGSNYGYTF.

The chain couples TRBV27 to TRBJ1-5; D gene ambiguous. The CDR3 contains 13 residues. Deletions cut 6 bases from V and 2 bases from J, with 8 bases between. The germline V gene encodes CDR1 MNHEY and CDR2 SMNVEV (reference sequence). Here the CDR3 reads CASRALGNQPQHF. The CDR3 nucleotides read TGTGCCAGCAGAGCTTTGGGCAATCAGCCCCAGCATTTT.

The V gene is TRBV7-8, the J gene TRBJ2-5; tentative D call: TRBD2 (6 bases). V gave up 1 base and J gave up 1 base, with 7 bases separating them. This CDR3 region has 14 residues. Germline loops: CDR1 SGHVS, CDR2 FQNEAQ. The CDR3 is CASSLGGVQETQYF. CDR3 DNA: TGTGCCAGCAGCTTAGGGGGGGTCCAAGAGACCCAGTACTTC.

This rearrangement joins TRBV9 to TRBJ2-2; TRBD2 matches 8 bases. This CDR3 comprises 14 residues. Looked up from germline, CDR1 is SGDLS and CDR2 is YYNGEE. J was trimmed by 4 bases and V by 3 bases; bases with no gene match: 2. Here the CDR3 reads CASSAGTSTGELFF. The CDR3 DNA follows: TGTGCCAGCAGCGCTGGGACTAGCACCGGGGAGCTGTTTTTT.

V is TRBV28 and J is TRBJ1-5, with 10 bases lining up with TRBD1. This CDR3 is built from 15 residues. Per germline, CDR1 MDHEN and CDR2 SYDVKM. V shed 6 bases and J 2 bases; nucleotides not matched to a gene: 4. This CDR3 reads CASSSGTGGNQPQHF. The CDR3 DNA follows: TGTGCCAGCAGCTCCGGGACAGGGGGCAATCAGCCCCAGCATTTT.

V is TRBV6-2 or TRBV6-3 and J is TRBJ2-7; 7 bases map to TRBD1. V was clipped by 2 bases and J by 7 bases; unmatched bases: 17. The CDR3 contains 17 residues. Germline V gives CDR1 MNHEY, CDR2 SVGEGT. CDR3 protein: CASSYPPHRGGFGEQYF. The CDR3 DNA is TGTGCCAGCAGTTACCCCCCCCATAGAGGGGGCTTTGGTGAGCAGTACTTC.

This chain connects TRBV11-1 to TRBJ2-1, with TRBD2 identical over 9 bases. Trimming took 9 bases from V and 9 from J; bases not matched to a gene: 9. Germline V CDR1 and CDR2: SGHAT, FQDESV (reference sequence). This CDR3 has 13 amino acids. The CDR3 loop reads CASSAGGGAEQFF. The CDR3 coding sequence is TGTGCCAGTTCAGCGGGAGGAGGTGCTGAGCAGTTCTTC.

The chain recombines TRBV6-5 with TRBJ2-1, with 10 bases that match TRBD2. Unmatched junction bases numbered 3, after V lost 2 bases and J lost 11 bases. CDR3 length: 13 amino acids. The germline CDR1 and CDR2 sequences are MNHEY and SVGAGI. The CDR3 region has the DNA TGTGCCAGCAGTTACGGGACTAGCGAAAAGCAGTTCTTC. Protein product: CASSYGTSEKQFF.

This clone was observed a single time. The CDR3 DNA is TGTGCCAGCAGCTCTCAACTGAGGGGGAATGAGCAGTTCTTC. Translating gives CASSSQLRGNEQFF. The chain links TRBV5-6 to TRBJ2-1, with D perhaps TRBD1 (6 bases). The germline V gene encodes CDR1 SGHDT and CDR2 YYEEEE. The V gene lost 3 bases and the J gene lost 7 bases, with 14 bases spanning the gap. The CDR3 extends over 14 amino acids.

The rearrangement joins TRBV2 to TRBJ1-2; 8 bases are shared with TRBD1. Germline values: CDR1 SNHLY, CDR2 FYNNEI. Germline trimming cut 3 bases from V and 7 bases from J; bases unmatched to any gene: 4. CDR3 length: 13 amino acids. Written as DNA, the CDR3 is TGTGCCAGCAGTGAGGACAGGGCGGGTGGCTACACCTTC. Encoded protein: CASSEDRAGGYTF.

Only a few counts were recorded for this clone. V usage is TRBV9 and J usage is TRBJ1-2; D remains unclear. V lost 0 bases and J 3 bases, leaving 6 bases between the germline ends. Germline loops: CDR1 SGDLS, CDR2 YYNGEE. This CDR3 has 13 amino acids. The CDR3 sequence is CASSVGADYGYTF. In DNA, the CDR3 is TGTGCCAGCAGCGTAGGGGCAGACTATGGCTACACCTTC.

V usage is TRBV7-2 and J usage is TRBJ2-1; a weak D match, TRBD2 (5 bases). This CDR3 is built from 17 residues. V lost 5 bases and J 0 bases, leaving 17 bases between the germline ends. Germline assignment: CDR1 SGHTA and CDR2 FQGNSA. CDR3 in DNA: TGTGCCAGCAGCCCCTCCTTAGCGTTCAGCTCCTACAATGAGCAGTTCTTC. Translation: CASSPSLAFSSYNEQFF.

The chain combines TRBV30 with TRBJ2-3, with D uncertain. CDR3 length: 12 amino acids. The V gene lost 4 bases and the J gene lost 5 bases, with 10 bases spanning the gap. Germline CDR1 reads GTSNPN; CDR2 reads SVGIG (reference sequence). For the CDR3, the DNA is TGTGCCTGGAAGCTCTTCGGAGATACGCAGTATTTT. Protein sequence: CAWKLFGDTQYF.

The chain couples TRBV4-2 to TRBJ2-2, with 9 bases fitting TRBD2. The trim removed 2 bases at V and 5 bases at J, leaving 12 bases unmatched. The germline gives CDR1 LGHNA, CDR2 YNFKEQ. The CDR3 has 18 amino acids. The CDR3 reads CASSQSNTGLAGTGELFF. CDR3 DNA sequence: TGTGCCAGCAGCCAATCCAATACCGGGCTAGCGGGAACCGGGGAGCTGTTTTTT.

The rearrangement links TRBV5-5 to TRBJ2-7, with TRBD1 identical over 10 bases. Trimming cost V 0 bases and J 3 bases; bases outside gene matches: 3. The CDR3 has 15 amino acids. Germline V gene lookup returns CDR1 SGHKS and CDR2 YYEKEE (reference sequence). This CDR3 reads CASSLGQGAVYEQYF. The CDR3, as DNA: TGTGCCAGCAGCTTGGGACAGGGGGCCGTCTACGAGCAGTACTTC.

This rearrangement joins TRBV2 to TRBJ1-1; the D is unclear. CDR3 length: 14 amino acids. Trimming cost V 3 bases and J 5 bases, with 13 bases left between them. Germline-derived CDR1 and CDR2 are SNHLY and FYNNEI. Here the CDR3 reads CASSDDPRRTEAFF. CDR3 coding DNA: TGTGCCAGCAGTGATGATCCTAGACGGACTGAAGCTTTCTTT.

This rearrangement joins TRBV30 to TRBJ2-1; 8 bases match TRBD2. The CDR3 length is 14 residues. Germline V gene sequence: CDR1 GTSNPN, CDR2 SVGIG (reference sequence). V lost 5 bases to trimming and J lost 8 bases; unmatched junction nucleotides: 11. Here the CDR3 DNA reads TGTGCCTGGGGACCCAGCGGGAGAGTGGATGAGCAGTTCTTC. Protein product: CAWGPSGRVDEQFF. Filled out from reference TRBV30 and TRBJ2-1, the complete variable domain reads SQTIHQWPATLVQPVGSPLSLECTVEGTSNPNLYWYRQAAGRGLQLLFYSVGIGQISSEVPQNLSASRPQDRQFILSSKKLLLSDSGFYLCAWGPSGRVDEQFFGPGTRLTVL.

This clone was seen a single time. The chain is built from TRBV19 and TRBJ1-5; 11 bases line up with TRBD1. This CDR3 comprises 16 residues. The J segment lost 5 bases and the V segment lost 5 bases, leaving 8 bases of the junction unmatched. Germline V gene lookup returns CDR1 LNHDA and CDR2 SQIVND (reference sequence). The CDR3 sequence: CASSPRDRGYHQPQHF. DNA for the CDR3: TGTGCCAGTAGTCCTAGGGACAGGGGGTATCATCAGCCCCAGCATTTT.

The chain joins TRBV28 to TRBJ1-4; tentative D call: TRBD1 (5 bases). Trimming stripped 6 bases from V and 9 bases from J, with 14 bases between. CDR1 MDHEN and CDR2 SYDVKM come from the germline V gene. The CDR3 length is 13 residues. This chain's CDR3 is CASSDRDSQKLFF. CDR3 in DNA: TGTGCCAGCAGCGATCGGGACTCCCAAAAACTGTTTTTT. The full variable domain, completed using reference TRBV28 and TRBJ1-4, is DVKVTQSSRYLVKRTGEKVFLECVQDMDHENMFWYRQDPGLGLRLIYFSYDVKMKEKGDIPEGYSVSREKKERFSLILESASTNQTSMYLCASSDRDSQKLFFGSGTQLSVL.